One and the same sample provided the 29 T cell receptor beta chains below, sequenced in a study of T cell repertoires in cytomegalovirus infection. Antigen specificity for these receptors is unknown. TCRdb re-called the reads with MiXCR, one entry per CDR3 protein. The repertoire holds around 85,000 distinct CDR3 sequences, with about half as singletons. The sample consisted of CD8+ T cells from cultured PBMCs, taken from culture after CMV antigen stimulation. Receptor source: a human donor in good health (CMV status not recorded). Some clones in this sample may be carry-over from other donors' samples.

The chain couples TRBV27 to TRBJ2-7; D assignment may be TRBD1 or TRBD2 (5 bases each). V shed 2 bases and J shed 3 bases, with 11 bases lying between them. The CDR3 loop spans 14 amino acids. Germline V lookup: CDR1 MNHEY, CDR2 SMNVEV (reference sequence). The CDR3 here is CASSLGDGYYEQYF. As DNA, the CDR3 is TGTGCCAGCAGTTTAGGGGACGGATACTACGAGCAGTACTTC.

The chain joins TRBV15 to TRBJ2-7; the D is unclear. The CDR3 runs to 13 residues. Germline CDR1 LNHNV, CDR2 YYDKDF (reference sequence). V lost 0 bases and J 1 base, leaving 4 bases between the germline ends. The CDR3 DNA follows: TGTGCCACCAGCAGAGAGCGGTCCTACGAGCAGTACTTC. Its protein product is CATSRERSYEQYF.

This clonotype came up many times. The genes are TRBV7-3 and TRBJ2-1; D is perhaps TRBD2 (7 bases). The V and J ends lost 4 bases and 8 bases respectively, with 21 bases between them. Germline loops: CDR1 SGHTA, CDR2 FQGTGA. This CDR3 is built from 16 residues. The CDR3 reads CASSSGWGGATDEQFF. The CDR3, as DNA: TGTGCCAGCAGCTCCGGATGGGGGGGGGCCACTGATGAGCAGTTCTTC. Combining the CDR3 with reference TRBV7-3 and TRBJ2-1 gives the whole variable domain GAGVSQTPSNKVTEKGKYVELRCDPISGHTALYWYRQSLGQGPEFLIYFQGTGAADDSGLPNDRFFAVRPEGSVSTLKIQRTERGDSAVYLCASSSGWGGATDEQFFGPGTRLTVL.

This clonotype was detected a few times. V gene TRBV4-2 combines with J gene TRBJ2-1; 10 bases align to TRBD2. CDR1 LGHNA and CDR2 YNFKEQ come from the germline V gene. The CDR3 has 17 amino acids. The junction had 4 bases not matched to a gene; V was cut back by 0 bases and J by 2 bases. The CDR3 loop reads CASSQEASGGTYNEQFF. The CDR3 DNA is TGTGCCAGCAGCCAAGAGGCTAGCGGGGGAACCTACAATGAGCAGTTCTTC.

This chain uses TRBV11-2 with TRBJ2-1; 7 bases line up with TRBD2. CDR1 is SGHAT, CDR2 FQNNGV, per germline. V dropped 6 bases and J dropped 7; count of bases not matched to a gene: 9. CDR3 length: 14 residues. The CDR3 DNA is TGTGCCAGCAGTCTAGCGGTTGGGGGTAATGAGCAGTTCTTC. This encodes CASSLAVGGNEQFF.

This rearrangement joins TRBV29-1 to TRBJ2-3; either TRBD1 or TRBD2 may fit D (6 bases each). Between the trimmed V and J ends, which lost 3 bases and 4 bases, there was a span of 14 bases. The germline CDR1 and CDR2 sequences are SQVTM and ANQGSEA. The CDR3 spans 14 residues. The CDR3 reads CSVDGGSSSDTQYF. CDR3 nucleotide sequence: TGCAGCGTTGACGGGGGCTCTAGCTCAGATACGCAGTATTTT.

The gene calls are TRBV6-6 and TRBJ2-1; unclear D gene. Germline CDR1 is MNHNY and CDR2 is SVGAGI (reference sequence). Trimming removed 10 bases at V and 5 bases at J, with 18 bases between. CDR3 size: 14 residues. The CDR3 sequence is CATLILGADNEQFF. The CDR3 coding sequence is TGTGCCACCCTTATTCTGGGTGCCGACAATGAGCAGTTCTTC.

The chain employs TRBV12-3 or TRBV12-4 and TRBJ1-6; TRBD1 matches 9 bases. CDR3 size: 16 residues. Unmatched junction bases numbered 9, after V lost 6 bases and J lost 6 bases. CDR3 region: CASRFSRDRANSPLHF. CDR3 nucleotide sequence: TGTGCCAGCAGATTCTCGCGGGACAGGGCTAATTCACCCCTCCACTTT.

The chain is built from TRBV7-3 and TRBJ1-1; 7 bases fit TRBD1. V was clipped by 5 bases and J by 1 base; unmatched bases: 4. CDR1 is SGHTA and CDR2 is FQGTGA in the germline V gene. The CDR3 sequence is 14 residues long. The CDR3 here is CASSPQGQNTEAFF. DNA of the CDR3: TGTGCCAGCAGCCCACAGGGGCAGAACACTGAAGCTTTCTTT.

The chain recombines TRBV19 with TRBJ2-7; TRBD1 matches 7 bases. Germline CDR1 is LNHDA and CDR2 is SQIVND (reference sequence). CDR3 length: 15 amino acids. Germline trimming cut 3 bases from V and 6 bases from J; bases unmatched to any gene: 11. Here the CDR3 reads CASSMPRQGTIEQYF. The CDR3 region has the DNA TGTGCCAGTAGTATGCCCAGACAGGGAACCATCGAGCAGTACTTC.

Regarding this clonotype: Relative to the germline gene, one junction end is altered; a read error may explain this. The chain links TRBV7-2 to TRBJ1-2, with 8 bases matching TRBD1. Germline V gene lookup returns CDR1 SGHTA and CDR2 FQGNSA. The CDR3 extends over 16 amino acids. CDR3 protein: CASGLVSVRGRHGYTF. In DNA form, the CDR3 reads TGTGCCAGCGGCTTAGTTTCGGTCAGGGGGCGTCATGGCTACACCTTC.

The chain carries TRBV11-2 and TRBJ2-3, with TRBD2 matching over 9 bases. CDR1 and CDR2 (germline): SGHAT, FQNNGV. CDR3 length equals 15 residues. V trimming: 3 bases; J trimming: 1 base; junction bases outside the gene matches: 2. CDR3: CASSFASGGTDTQYF. The DNA for the CDR3 is TGTGCCAGCAGCTTTGCTAGCGGGGGCACAGATACGCAGTATTTT.

The rearrangement uses TRBV7-6 and TRBJ2-5, with D possibly matching TRBD2 (6 bases). This CDR3 region has 17 residues. V shed 5 bases and J shed 5 bases, with 24 bases lying between them. Germline assignment: CDR1 SGHVS and CDR2 FNYEAQ. CDR3 protein: CASSPKWDSRMGETQYF. Here the CDR3 DNA reads TGTGCCAGCAGCCCAAAATGGGACTCCCGGATGGGGGAGACCCAGTACTTC. The variable domain in full, with the rest retrieved from reference TRBV7-6 and TRBJ2-5, is GAGVSQSPRYKVTKRGQDVALRCDPISGHVSLYWYRQALGQGPEFLTYFNYEAQQDKSGLPNDRFSAERPEGSISTLTIQRTEQRDSAMYRCASSPKWDSRMGETQYFGPGTRLLVL.

This clonotype was detected only a few times. This sequence joins TRBV6-1 and TRBJ2-7, with D tentatively TRBD1 or TRBD2 (5 bases each). This CDR3 is 13 amino acids long. Germline CDR1 and CDR2: MNHNS and SASEGT. Trimming took off 6 bases at V and 9 bases at J, with 18 bases between the two ends. The CDR3 is CASSRDGVSVQYF. The DNA for the CDR3 is TGTGCCAGCAGCCGGGACGGGGTTTCGGTGCAGTACTTC.

This clonotype has ten or more counts. The chain uses TRBV11-2 and TRBJ2-1, with 15 bases matching TRBD2. This CDR3 is built from 19 residues. Germline loops: CDR1 SGHAT, CDR2 FQNNGV. V gave up 3 bases and J gave up 5 bases; unmatched junction bases: 11. The DNA of the CDR3 is TGTGCCAGCAGCTTCCTGAGGACTAGCGGGGGGGCAGACGACAATGAGCAGTTCTTC. As protein: CASSFLRTSGGADDNEQFF.

The count of this clonotype is one. The gene calls are TRBV15 and TRBJ2-3; 15 positions agree with TRBD2. V shed 0 bases and J 6 bases; nucleotides not matched to a gene: 13. The CDR3 extends over 20 amino acids. Germline CDR1 and CDR2: LNHNV and YYDKDF (reference sequence). The CDR3 nucleotides read TGTGCCACCAGCAGAGATGGTTTACGGACTAGCGGGGGGGAGGGGGATACGCAGTATTTT. Translated: CATSRDGLRTSGGEGDTQYF.

This clonotype was seen a few times. V is TRBV5-1 and J is TRBJ2-1; tentative D call: TRBD2 (5 bases). The CDR3 has 13 residues. V shed 5 bases and J shed 4 bases, with 10 bases lying between them. Germline V gene data show CDR1 as SGHRS and CDR2 as YFSETQ. This chain's CDR3 is CASSLGVYNEQFF. Written as DNA, the CDR3 is TGCGCCAGCAGTCTCGGGGTATACAATGAGCAGTTCTTC.

This clonotype turned up a few times. The CDR3 DNA follows: TGTGCCACCAGTGATGCACACAACTATGGCTACACCTTC. This gives the protein CATSDAHNYGYTF. This sequence joins TRBV24-1 and TRBJ1-2; D unresolved. The V end lost 3 bases, the J end lost 2 bases, and 6 bases lay between the germline ends. The germline gives CDR1 KGHDR, CDR2 SFDVKD. The CDR3 totals 13 residues.

The gene calls are TRBV6-1 and TRBJ2-5; 13 bases match TRBD2. Germline values: CDR1 MNHNS, CDR2 SASEGT. The CDR3 length is 19 residues. V lost 0 bases to trimming and J lost 6 bases; unmatched junction nucleotides: 13. For the CDR3, the DNA is TGTGCCAGCAGTGAAGCGGGAACTAGCGGGGGGGTAAGGCGGAAGACCCAGTACTTC. Its protein product is CASSEAGTSGGVRRKTQYF.

The chain joins TRBV27 to TRBJ1-2, with a tentative D call TRBD1 (6 bases). V gave up 4 bases and J gave up 7 bases, with 16 bases separating them. The CDR3 loop spans 14 amino acids. The germline V gene has CDR1 MNHEY and CDR2 SMNVEV (reference sequence). The CDR3 DNA reads as TGTGCCAGCAGTTCCGGGGGGCTGGGTGGTGGCTACACCTTC. Translated, it gives CASSSGGLGGGYTF.

This chain links TRBV20-1 with TRBJ2-3, with 14 nucleotides matching TRBD2. J gave up 4 bases and V 0 bases, and 9 bases lay outside the gene matches. Germline CDR1 DFQATT, CDR2 SNEGSKA (reference sequence). The CDR3 runs to 18 residues. CDR3 DNA: TGCAGTGCTAGAGATTACGGGACTAGCGGGAGAGGGGCAGATACGCAGTATTTT. Protein: CSARDYGTSGRGADTQYF.

V usage is TRBV6-2 or TRBV6-3 and J usage is TRBJ2-3; no clear D. Germline-derived CDR1 and CDR2 are MNHEY and SVGEGT. The CDR3 is 15 amino acids. Trimming took 3 bases from V and 2 from J, leaving 12 bases between them. For the CDR3, the DNA is TGTGCCAGCAGTTATGCGGCATTAAACACAGATACGCAGTATTTT. This codes for CASSYAALNTDTQYF.

The chain recombines TRBV7-8 with TRBJ2-7; D remains unclear. Trimming shortened V by 0 bases and J by 6 bases, and 9 bases separated the two germline ends. The CDR3 totals 13 residues. Looked up from germline, CDR1 is SGHVS and CDR2 is FQNEAQ. The CDR3 region is CASSLAPRAEQYF. The DNA for the CDR3 is TGTGCCAGCAGCTTAGCGCCAAGAGCCGAGCAGTACTTC.

This clonotype appeared once. A read error may explain this, as a much larger clone is one base away. This rearrangement joins TRBV11-1 to TRBJ2-1; the D gene is possibly TRBD2 (6 bases). CDR1 is SGHAT and CDR2 is FQDESV in the germline V gene (reference sequence). The CDR3 has 15 residues. V dropped 5 bases and J dropped 9 bases, with 20 bases sitting between them. The CDR3 sequence is CASSNRLVGEGEQFF. The CDR3 region has the DNA TGTGCCAGCAGCAACCGACTAGTGGGTGAGGGTGAGCAGTTCTTC. Supplemented by reference TRBV11-1 and TRBJ2-1, the full variable domain reads EAEVAQSPRYKITEKSQAVAFWCDPISGHATLYWYRQILGQGPELLVQFQDESVVDDSQLPKDRFSAERLKGVDSTLKIQPAELGDSAMYLCASSNRLVGEGEQFFGPGTRLTVL.

The V and J genes are TRBV6-5 and TRBJ2-7; D is perhaps TRBD1 (6 bases). V dropped 9 bases and J dropped 5 bases, with 17 bases sitting between them. The CDR3 length is 13 residues. Germline CDR1 MNHEY, CDR2 SVGAGI. The DNA for the CDR3 is TGTGCCAGTCGGAACCCCCAGGGGAACGAGCAGTACTTC. Its protein is CASRNPQGNEQYF.

The V and J genes are TRBV27 and TRBJ2-5, with D unresolved. This CDR3 is 13 amino acids long. CDR1 and CDR2 (germline): MNHEY, SMNVEV (reference sequence). V was pared by 4 bases and J by 5 bases, with 11 bases between. The CDR3 loop reads CASSSGLGETQYF. As DNA, the CDR3 is TGTGCCAGCAGTTCGGGCCTGGGGGAGACCCAGTACTTC.

This chain links TRBV14 with TRBJ2-5; 7 bases match TRBD1. This CDR3 region has 16 residues. The ends lost 4 bases at V and 4 bases at J; junction bases unmatched: 12. Germline-derived CDR1 and CDR2 are SGHDN and FVKESK. CDR3 DNA: TGTGCCAGCAGCCGCGCTATCTGGTCAGGGGGAGAGACCCAGTACTTC. It translates to CASSRAIWSGGETQYF. Full variable domain (remainder filled in from reference TRBV14 and TRBJ2-5): EAGVTQFPSHSVIEKGQTVTLRCDPISGHDNLYWYRRVMGKEIKFLLHFVKESKQDESGMPNNRFLAERTGGTYSTLKVQPAELEDSGVYFCASSRAIWSGGETQYFGPGTRLLVL.

This sequence joins TRBV6-1 and TRBJ1-6, with 7 bases aligning to TRBD1. Germline values: CDR1 MNHNS, CDR2 SASEGT. There are 17 residues in the CDR3. The J segment lost 4 bases and the V segment lost 2 bases, leaving 8 bases of the junction unmatched. The CDR3 DNA sequence: TGTGCCAGCAGTGAAAGGGAGGGGGCTACATATAATTCACCCCTCCACTTT. This codes for CASSEREGATYNSPLHF.

This chain joins TRBV11-2 and TRBJ2-1; possible D gene TRBD2, 7 bases. Germline assignment: CDR1 SGHAT and CDR2 FQNNGV. The V end was cut by 3 bases, the J end by 4 bases, with 19 bases between. The CDR3 is 17 amino acids. CDR3 residues: CASSFPLGGGLYNEQFF. In DNA, the CDR3 is TGTGCCAGCAGCTTCCCCCTGGGGGGGGGCTTATACAATGAGCAGTTCTTC.